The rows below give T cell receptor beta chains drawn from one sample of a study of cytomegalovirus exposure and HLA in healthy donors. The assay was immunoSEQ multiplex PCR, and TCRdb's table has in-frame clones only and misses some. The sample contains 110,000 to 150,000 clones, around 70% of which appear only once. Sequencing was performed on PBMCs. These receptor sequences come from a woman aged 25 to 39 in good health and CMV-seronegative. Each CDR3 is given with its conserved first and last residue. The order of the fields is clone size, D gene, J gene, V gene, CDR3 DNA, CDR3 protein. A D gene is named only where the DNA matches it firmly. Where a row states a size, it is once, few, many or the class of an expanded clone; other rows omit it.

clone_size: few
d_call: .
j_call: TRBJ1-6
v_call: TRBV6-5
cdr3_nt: TGTGCCACACAGCAGGGTTTTGGCTCACCCCTCCACTTT
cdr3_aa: CATQQGFGSPLHF

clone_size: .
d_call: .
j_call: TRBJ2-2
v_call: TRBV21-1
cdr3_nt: TGTGCCAGCAGCAAGGGGACTAGCGGGGGTCCCGGGGAGCTGTTTTTT
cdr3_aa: CASSKGTSGGPGELFF

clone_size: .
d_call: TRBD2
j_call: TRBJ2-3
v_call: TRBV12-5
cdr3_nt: TGTGCTAGTGGTCCCGGGACTAGCGGGGGAACGGATACGCAGTATTTT
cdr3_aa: CASGPGTSGGTDTQYF

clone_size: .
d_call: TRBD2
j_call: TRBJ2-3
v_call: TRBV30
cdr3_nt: TGTGCCTGGACCCGTAGCGGGGATACGCAGTATTTT
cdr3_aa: CAWTRSGDTQYF

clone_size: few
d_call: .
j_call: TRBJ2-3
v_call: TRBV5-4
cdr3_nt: TGTGCCAGCAGCTTGGATGGGGGCGATACGCAGTATTTT
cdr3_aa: CASSLDGGDTQYF

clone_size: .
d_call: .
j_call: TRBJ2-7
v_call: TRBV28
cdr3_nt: TGTGCCAGCAGCCTCCCCACCAGGAATGACTACGAGCAGTACTTC
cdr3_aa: CASSLPTRNDYEQYF

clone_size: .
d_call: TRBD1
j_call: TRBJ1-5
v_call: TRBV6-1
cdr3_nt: TGTGCCAGCAGAGGGACAGGGGATAGCAATCAGCCCCAGCATTTT
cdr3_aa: CASRGTGDSNQPQHF

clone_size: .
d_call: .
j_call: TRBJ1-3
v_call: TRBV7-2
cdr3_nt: TGTGCCAGCAGCCTAAACAGGGTAGCCGGAAACACCATATATTTT
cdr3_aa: CASSLNRVAGNTIYF

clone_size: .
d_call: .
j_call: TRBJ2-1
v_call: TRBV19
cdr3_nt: TGTGCCAGTAGTATCTGGGGAGGTAACAATGAGCAGTTCTTC
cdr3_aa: CASSIWGGNNEQFF

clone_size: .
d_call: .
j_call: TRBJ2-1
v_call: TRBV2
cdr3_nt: TGTGCCAGCACTCGAGACAGCTCCTACAATGAGCAGTTCTTC
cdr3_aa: CASTRDSSYNEQFF

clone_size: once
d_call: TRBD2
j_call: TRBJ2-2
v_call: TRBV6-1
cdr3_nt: TGTGCCAGCACCGCCCCTAGCGGGAGACGGGAGCTGTTTTTT
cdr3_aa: CASTAPSGRRELFF

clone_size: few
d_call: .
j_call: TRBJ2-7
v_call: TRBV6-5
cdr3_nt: TGTGCCAGCGGCCTACAGGGTTACGAGCAGTACTTC
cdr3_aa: CASGLQGYEQYF

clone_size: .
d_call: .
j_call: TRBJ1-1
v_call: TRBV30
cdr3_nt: TGTGCCTGGAGTGTACAGGAAACCACTGAAGCTTTCTTT
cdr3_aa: CAWSVQETTEAFF

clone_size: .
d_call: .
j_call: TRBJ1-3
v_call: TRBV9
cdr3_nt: TGTGCCAGCAGCGTAACAGGATCTGGAAACACCATATATTTT
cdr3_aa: CASSVTGSGNTIYF

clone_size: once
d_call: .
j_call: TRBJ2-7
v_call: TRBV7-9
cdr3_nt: TGTGCCAGCAGCTTAGCGGCCGAGCAGTACTTC
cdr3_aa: CASSLAAEQYF

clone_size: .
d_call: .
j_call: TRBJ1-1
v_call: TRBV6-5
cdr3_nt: TGTGCCAGCAGTTCCGATGGGGGGGAAGCTTTCTTT
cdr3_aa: CASSSDGGEAFF

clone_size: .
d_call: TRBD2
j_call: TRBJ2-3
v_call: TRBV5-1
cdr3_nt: TGCGCCAGTCAGCTTGGACGTTTAGCGGGGGGGTTATCTAGCACAGATACGCAGTATTTT
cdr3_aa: CASQLGRLAGGLSSTDTQYF

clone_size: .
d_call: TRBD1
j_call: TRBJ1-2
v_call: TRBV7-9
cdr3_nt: TGTGCCAGCAGCTTCCGACAGGGCCGCTATGGCTACACCTTC
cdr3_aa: CASSFRQGRYGYTF

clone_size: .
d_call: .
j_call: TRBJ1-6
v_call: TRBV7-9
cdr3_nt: TGTGCCAGCAGCCCGCGAGGGCTTAATTCACCCCTCCACTTT
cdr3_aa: CASSPRGLNSPLHF

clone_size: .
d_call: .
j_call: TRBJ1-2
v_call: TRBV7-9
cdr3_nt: TGTGCCAGCAGCCTTAACTATGGCTACACCTTC
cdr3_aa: CASSLNYGYTF

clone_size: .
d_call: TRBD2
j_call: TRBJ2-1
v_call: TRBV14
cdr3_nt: TGTGCCAGCAGCCAAGGCTCTAGCGGGGTATTAAATGAGCAGTTCTTC
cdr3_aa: CASSQGSSGVLNEQFF

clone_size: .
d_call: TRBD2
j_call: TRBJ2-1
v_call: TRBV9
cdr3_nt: TGTGCCAGCAGCGCGTCCGGGACTAGAGGCAATGAGCAGTTCTTC
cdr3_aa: CASSASGTRGNEQFF

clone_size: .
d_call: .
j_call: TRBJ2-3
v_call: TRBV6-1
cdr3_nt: TGTGCCAGCAGTGAAGCCGGCACAGATACGCAGTATTTT
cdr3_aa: CASSEAGTDTQYF

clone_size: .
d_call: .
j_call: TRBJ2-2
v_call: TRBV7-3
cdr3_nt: TGTGCCAGCAGCTTAACGTCAGTTTACACCGGGGAGCTGTTTTTT
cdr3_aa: CASSLTSVYTGELFF

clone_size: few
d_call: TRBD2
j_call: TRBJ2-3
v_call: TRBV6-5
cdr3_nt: TGTGCCAGCAGTTACGGGGGCGGGGGGCGTCCAGATACGCAGTATTTT
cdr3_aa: CASSYGGGGRPDTQYF

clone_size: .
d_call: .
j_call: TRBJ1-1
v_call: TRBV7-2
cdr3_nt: TGTGCCAGCAGCCTAAGGGAGGGCCCCCAAAGTGGCACTGAAGCTTTCTTT
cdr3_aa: CASSLREGPQSGTEAFF

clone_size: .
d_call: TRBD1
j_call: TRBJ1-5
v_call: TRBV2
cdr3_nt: TGTGCCAGCATGGGACAGGGCAGTCAGCCCCAGCATTTT
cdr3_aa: CASMGQGSQPQHF

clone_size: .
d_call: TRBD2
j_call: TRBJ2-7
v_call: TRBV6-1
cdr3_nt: TGTGCCAGCACAAGGGGCGGGGGGTCGGGCGAGCAGTACTTC
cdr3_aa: CASTRGGGSGEQYF

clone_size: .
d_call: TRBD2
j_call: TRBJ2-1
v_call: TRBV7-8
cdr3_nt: TGTGCCAGGCGGCGCAGGGGGCGTTGTCTAGCGGGAGAACCCTACAATGAGCAGTTCTTC
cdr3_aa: CARRRRGRCLAGEPYNEQFF

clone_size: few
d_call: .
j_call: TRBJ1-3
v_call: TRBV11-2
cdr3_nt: TGTGCCAGCAGCCCCTTCGGACAGCAAACTGGAAACACCATATATTTT
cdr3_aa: CASSPFGQQTGNTIYF

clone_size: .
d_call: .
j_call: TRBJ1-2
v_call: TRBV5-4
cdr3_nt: TGTGCCAGCAGTCCCGTAGGGGGGGATGGCTACACCTTC
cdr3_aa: CASSPVGGDGYTF

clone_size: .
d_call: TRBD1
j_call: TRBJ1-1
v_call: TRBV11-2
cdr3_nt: TGTGCCAGCAGCTATTACCCCCCGGGACAGGGAATAACTGAAGCTTTCTTT
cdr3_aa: CASSYYPPGQGITEAFF